The 12 T cell receptor beta chains in this list originate from one sample, sequenced in a study of early T cells in non-severe SARS-CoV-2 infection. TCRdb re-analysed the 5' RACE reads in MiXCR, keeping a single row per CDR3 protein. The top ten hold 1.3% to 1.5% of the sample, which has about 64,000 distinct CDR3 sequences, over 10% seen once. The material sequenced was whole blood, taken at baseline. These receptors were collected from an adult who was a healthcare worker with PCR-confirmed SARS-CoV-2 infection or an uninfected control (not recorded which).

This clonotype was seen a handful of times. This rearrangement joins TRBV5-1 to TRBJ2-7; 11 positions match TRBD2. Germline values: CDR1 SGHRS, CDR2 YFSETQ. This CDR3 contains 16 residues. V lost 4 bases and J lost 2; bases outside the gene matches: 8. CDR3 sequence: CASSTTSGEITYEQYF. DNA of the CDR3: TGCGCCAGCAGCACGACTAGCGGGGAAATCACCTACGAGCAGTACTTC. The variable domain in full, with the rest retrieved from reference TRBV5-1 and TRBJ2-7, is KAGVTQTPRYLIKTRGQQVTLSCSPISGHRSVSWYQQTPGQGLQFLFEYFSETQRNKGNFPGRFSGRQFSNSRSEMNVSTLELGDSALYLCASSTTSGEITYEQYFGPGTRLTVT.

This clonotype has just a few counts. The rearrangement uses TRBV20-1 and TRBJ1-4; 9 bases are shared with TRBD1. Germline V gene lookup returns CDR1 DFQATT and CDR2 SNEGSKA (reference sequence). This CDR3 region has 15 residues. The V and J ends lost 4 bases and 2 bases, in that order; junction bases with no gene match: 5. The CDR3 spells CSATRTGATNEKLFF. In nucleotides, the CDR3 is TGCAGTGCTACCCGGACAGGGGCGACTAATGAAAAACTGTTTTTT.

This clonotype was seen many times. The chain couples TRBV7-2 to TRBJ2-1, with 13 bases fitting TRBD2. J lost 7 bases, V lost 5 bases, and 5 bases had no gene match. The CDR3 has 15 residues. The germline CDR1 and CDR2 sequences are SGHTA and FQGNSA. DNA of the CDR3: TGTGCCAGCAGCCTGACTAGCGGGGGGCAGAATGAGCAGTTCTTC. Residues: CASSLTSGGQNEQFF.

The chain has TRBV7-9 and TRBJ1-2; a possible D gene is TRBD1 (5 bases). Germline V gene lookup returns CDR1 SEHNR and CDR2 FQNEAQ (reference sequence). This CDR3 comprises 14 residues. V gave up 11 bases and J gave up 7 bases, with 23 bases separating them. The CDR3 spells CAGYSGGKDVGYTF. In DNA, the CDR3 is TGTGCCGGGTATAGCGGGGGGAAAGACGTTGGCTACACCTTC.

This clonotype occurred many times. This chain's CDR3 is CASSSIQGMNTEAFF. The CDR3 DNA sequence: TGTGCCAGCAGTTCAATACAGGGAATGAACACTGAAGCTTTCTTT. The chain couples TRBV6-2 or TRBV6-3 to TRBJ1-1, with a weak D call TRBD1 (6 bases). CDR3 size: 15 residues. The V gene's germline CDR1 is MNHEY and CDR2 SVGEGT. Deletions cut 4 bases from V and 0 bases from J, with 12 bases between.

V usage is TRBV7-8 and J usage is TRBJ2-3, with D hard to call. Germline V gene lookup returns CDR1 SGHVS and CDR2 FQNEAQ. V lost 4 bases and J lost 4, with 12 bases in between. The CDR3 covers 14 residues. This CDR3 is CASSSHHGPDTQYF. The CDR3 bases are TGTGCCAGCAGCTCTCATCACGGGCCAGATACGCAGTATTTT.

This clonotype was seen a few times. This chain links TRBV5-4 with TRBJ2-1; TRBD2 matches 11 bases. Germline lookup yields CDR1 SGHNT and CDR2 YYREEE (reference sequence). V shed 4 bases, J shed 0 bases, and the junction held 3 bases outside the gene matches. The CDR3 spans 16 residues. CDR3 region: CASSQGLAASYNEQFF. The DNA of the CDR3 is TGTGCCAGCAGCCAGGGACTAGCGGCCTCCTACAATGAGCAGTTCTTC.

The rearrangement links TRBV3-1 to TRBJ2-3; D may correspond to TRBD1 or TRBD2 (6 bases each). V was cut by 4 bases and J by 5 bases, with 10 bases left in between. The CDR3 consists of 13 residues. Per germline, CDR1 LGHDT and CDR2 YNNKEL (reference sequence). CDR3 protein: CASSPGGEDTQYF. The CDR3 nucleotides read TGTGCCAGCAGCCCCGGGGGCGAAGATACGCAGTATTTT.

The chain is built from TRBV7-2 and TRBJ2-2; 8 bases align to TRBD1. The CDR3 consists of 15 residues. V was pared by 4 bases and J by 6 bases, with 7 bases of the junction left unmatched. Germline CDR1 reads SGHTA; CDR2 reads FQGNSA. CDR3 protein: CASSSRTGQAGELFF. DNA of the CDR3: TGTGCCAGCAGCTCGCGGACAGGGCAGGCCGGGGAGCTGTTTTTT.

This clonotype occurred many times. The chain links TRBV5-1 to TRBJ1-6; D is possibly TRBD1 (5 bases). Germline-derived CDR1 and CDR2 are SGHRS and YFSETQ. This CDR3 contains 15 residues. Between the trimmed V and J ends, which lost 6 bases and 7 bases, there was a span of 17 bases. The CDR3 nucleotides are TGCGCCAGCACCCCGCTGGGGCAGGAAAATTCACCCCTCCACTTT. Translation: CASTPLGQENSPLHF.

The J gene is TRBJ2-7, the V gene TRBV7-2; maybe TRBD2 (5 bases). Between the trimmed V and J ends, which lost 5 bases and 1 base, there was a span of 12 bases. The CDR3 contains 14 residues. CDR1 is SGHTA, CDR2 FQGNSA, per germline. In DNA, the CDR3 is TGTGCCAGCAGCCCAGGACTGAGTTCCTACGAGCAGTACTTC. Its translation is CASSPGLSSYEQYF.

This clonotype has a handful of counts. The rearrangement uses TRBV25-1 and TRBJ1-6; TRBD1 aligns across 8 bases. Germline V gives CDR1 MGHDK, CDR2 SYGVNS. Germline trimming cut 10 bases from V and 9 bases from J; bases unmatched to any gene: 11. CDR3 length: 14 residues. The CDR3 is CATQPGQAGSPLHF. CDR3 nucleotides: TGTGCCACTCAACCGGGACAGGCAGGTTCACCCCTCCACTTT.